This T cell receptor (beta chain) comes out of a study of Graves' ophthalmopathy and Graves' hyperthyroidism (dated by TCRdb to between 2018 and 2020). Regarding the study in general: Peripheral blood was collected at initial diagnosis, prior to any treatment. TCR beta repertoire signatures were used to distinguish Graves' ophthalmopathy from Graves' hyperthyroidism and to predict progression to ophthalmopathy. In total, under 150 blood samples were TCR-sequenced: approximately 42 ophthalmopathy, about 75 hyperthyroidism and some 17 hyperthyroidism-to-ophthalmopathy patients. To explore V-J signatures distinguishing ophthalmopathy from hyperthyroidism, a discovery set of around 100 patients (fewer than 45 ophthalmopathy, around 55 stable hyperthyroidism) was enrolled. An independent validation cohort was composed of approximately 18 hyperthyroidism patients and more than 15 patients who later progressed from hyperthyroidism to ophthalmopathy. In roughly 6 hyperthyroidism patients, T-cell repertoires of thyroid tissue and blood were compared. Following sample collection, hyperthyroidism patients were given methimazole at a starting dose of 30 mg daily, and ophthalmopathy patients were given high-dose intravenous methylprednisolone. The 85 to 100 discovery patients were randomly split 7:3 into training and test sets.

This clonotype was seen at least ten times. The target of this receptor is not known. There are no base qualities to consult, and no much larger clone falls within one base. The research as a whole found: Most expanded thyroid clonotypes with frequency above 0.001 were also detected in blood, suggesting blood repertoires may reflect the thyroid immune response. The 13-signature model separated ophthalmopathy from stable hyperthyroidism with approximately 90% sensitivity and 81.08% specificity in cross-validation, and 80%/75% in the test set. Sample size was not predetermined statistically, and investigators were not blinded to group allocation. In validation, the model predicted ophthalmopathy progression with about 64% sensitivity and roughly 72% specificity; 12 predicted patients were CT-confirmed with GO in a median of 6.5 months.

V loses 3 bases at its end and J loses 2 bases; junction bases beyond the gene matches: 8. The CDR3 runs 16 amino acids, cysteine and phenylalanine included. The CDR3 DNA has 48 bases and is translated from base 1. Per the germline V gene, MNHEY is the CDR1 and SVGAGI is the CDR2. For repertoire sequencing, TCR beta CDR3 regions were amplified from RNA transcripts. HTBI primers and the Qiagen OneStep RT-PCR kit were used in a first-round RT-PCR, which was followed by a second-round multiplex PCR, size selection and purification. The libraries underwent paired-end sequencing with 100 bp reads on an Illumina HiSeq2000. Per the original workflow: SOAPnuke was used to process the reads, removing any read that contained adapters or uncalled bases, had a mean Phred below 15, or lacked an exact match to the constant primer or identifier. COPE v1.2.5 was used to merge high-quality paired reads. Clonotypes were defined as unique nucleotide sequences and were aligned to IMGT TRB V, D and J references using MiTCR v1.1. The analysis was limited to V-J combinations with a frequency above 0.0001, which together covered more than 99% of repertoires. A TCR clonal expansion and chaos score per V-J combination was defined as the ratio of F50 clonal expansion to chaos observed in the TCRdist matrix. Welch's t-statistics and random forest were used to reduce features to approximately 13 V-J combinations, which were fed into a naive Bayes classifier. The similarity between thyroid and blood repertoires was quantified using the Morisita-Horn index. The public sequencing data were trimmed at Q25 with fastp and processed into clonotypes with MiXCR by TCRdb, which kept only in-frame beta chains. Entries that share a CDR3 protein sequence are merged under the most common genes and DNA. These V and J calls rely on TCRdb rather than the paper's analysis. The sample table shows 150,000 or so distinct CDR3 sequences, and 30% to 45% are seen once. The ten top clones hold under 6.5% of the sample.

Ophthalmopathy patients were characterized by moderately to severely active disease, a Clinical Activity Score of at least 3, a NOSPECS grade of at least 4, and a disease duration under 3 months. Patients with other autoimmune diseases, uncontrolled infections, pregnancy or lactation were excluded from the study. Diagnosis was based on clinical symptoms, serum thyroxine, TRAb, thyroid ultrasound and orbital computed tomography. Ficoll-Paque density gradient centrifugation was used to isolate PBMCs from 10 ml of fresh peripheral blood. Trizol reagent was used to extract the total RNA, and its quality was then checked on an Agilent 2100 Bioanalyzer.

Recombination connected TRBV6-5 to TRBJ1-1; 8 bases in the junction line up with TRBD1. The sequenced sample consisted of peripheral blood. This TCR derives from a woman aged 40 to 50 with Graves' ophthalmopathy. Donor details come from another sample of the same person, matched by shared clones. The nucleotide sequence is TGTGCCAGCAGTTATGAGAGGGGACAGGTTAACACTGAAGCTTTCTTT. It translates to CASSYERGQVNTEAFF.